The rows below give T cell receptor beta chains drawn from one sample of a study of cytomegalovirus exposure and HLA in healthy donors. Assay: immunoSEQ multiplex PCR; the TCRdb copy retains only in-frame clones and omits some. The sample has about 340,000 clones, around 86% seen once. Sequenced sample: PBMCs. The receptors were sampled from a woman between 18 and 29 years old in good health and CMV-seronegative. The CDR3 runs from the conserved cysteine through the conserved F or W. The D gene is left open where the match is weak. Only part of the rows carry a size: once, few, many, or a class if the clone is expanded.

j_call d_call clone_size v_call cdr3_aa cdr3_nt
TRBJ1-5 - once TRBV5-1 CASSLVGAQPQHF TGCGCCAGCAGCCTAGTAGGGGCTCAGCCCCAGCATTTT
TRBJ2-7 - - TRBV6-1 CASSELQRADYEQYF TGTGCCAGCAGTGAATTGCAGCGGGCGGACTACGAGCAGTACTTC
TRBJ2-7 - - TRBV5-1 CASSIGRDSYEQYF TGCGCCAGCAGTATAGGACGGGACTCCTACGAGCAGTACTTC
TRBJ1-3 - - TRBV4-2 CASSQEEDSPGNTIYF TGTGCCAGCAGCCAAGAAGAGGACTCCCCTGGAAACACCATATATTTT
TRBJ2-7 TRBD2 - TRBV18 CASSPPGLAGAHEQYF TGTGCCAGCTCACCTCCGGGACTAGCGGGAGCCCACGAGCAGTACTTC
TRBJ2-1 TRBD2 - TRBV2 CASSEGLAGINEQFF TGTGCCAGCAGTGAAGGACTAGCGGGAATCAATGAGCAGTTCTTC
TRBJ2-7 - - TRBV28 CASSSGPYEQYF TGTGCCAGCAGTTCAGGGCCCTACGAGCAGTACTTC
TRBJ2-3 TRBD1 - TRBV18 CASSPPTGGHTQYF TGTGCCAGCTCACCACCCACAGGGGGGCATACGCAGTATTTT
TRBJ2-7 TRBD2 - TRBV5-6 CASSFPSGTISYEQYF TGTGCCAGCAGCTTCCCTAGCGGGACTATCTCCTACGAGCAGTACTTC
TRBJ1-2 - once TRBV28 CASSFPQQGQGGYTF TGTGCCAGCAGTTTTCCTCAACAGGGCCAAGGGGGCTACACCTTC
TRBJ1-4 - - TRBV6-5 CASTRAQGNEKLFF TGTGCCAGCACCAGGGCCCAGGGGAATGAAAAACTGTTTTTT
TRBJ1-5 TRBD1 - TRBV15 CATSEPTGGHQPQHF TGTGCCACCAGCGAGCCGACAGGGGGCCATCAGCCCCAGCATTTT
TRBJ1-2 TRBD1 - TRBV5-8 CATTGARPPVYGYTF TGTGCCACCACAGGGGCGCGCCCCCCAGTATATGGCTACACCTTC
TRBJ2-2 TRBD2 - TRBV30 CAIHWAGGRIPGELFF TGTGCCATCCACTGGGCGGGGGGCCGCATCCCCGGGGAGCTGTTTTTT
TRBJ2-1 TRBD2 once TRBV2 CASSGTSGNNEQFF TGTGCCAGCAGTGGGACTAGCGGGAACAATGAGCAGTTCTTC
TRBJ2-7 TRBD1 - TRBV7-2 CASSSDRGYEQYF TGTGCCAGCAGCTCCGACAGGGGGTACGAGCAGTACTTC
TRBJ2-2 - once TRBV7-2 CASSLVPLASTGELFF TGTGCCAGCAGCTTAGTTCCCCTAGCCTCCACCGGGGAGCTGTTTTTT
TRBJ2-7 - - TRBV29-1 CSVFQDSSYEQYF TGCAGCGTTTTCCAGGACAGCTCCTACGAGCAGTACTTC
TRBJ2-7 - - TRBV4-3 CASSQEEGVGAEQYF TGCGCCAGCAGCCAAGAAGAAGGGGTCGGTGCGGAGCAGTACTTC
TRBJ2-2 - - TRBV6-5 CASSYSRGGIGELFF TGTGCCAGCAGTTACTCGAGGGGAGGTATCGGGGAGCTGTTTTTT
TRBJ1-5 - - TRBV6-6 CASSYPTGHKHQPQHF TGTGCCAGCAGTTATCCAACGGGTCACAAACATCAGCCCCAGCATTTT
TRBJ2-7 - - TRBV5-6 CASSPLGDRKKYEQYF TGTGCCAGCAGCCCCCTAGGTGACAGGAAGAAATACGAGCAGTACTTC
TRBJ2-7 - - TRBV28 CASSLWGAPLPYEQYF TGTGCCAGCAGTTTATGGGGGGCGCCCCTCCCCTACGAGCAGTACTTC
TRBJ2-7 TRBD1 - TRBV7-8 CASSPDWTGDYEQYF TGTGCCAGCAGCCCAGACTGGACAGGGGACTACGAGCAGTACTTC
TRBJ2-1 - - TRBV5-1 CASSLGQENNEQFF TGCGCCAGCAGCTTGGGACAGGAGAACAATGAGCAGTTCTTC
TRBJ2-7 TRBD1 few TRBV4-1 CASSQIDRVNEQYF TGCGCCAGCAGCCAAATTGACAGGGTTAACGAGCAGTACTTC
TRBJ2-5 - - TRBV10-3 CAIRNGTGVVTQYF TGTGCCATCAGAAACGGGACTGGCGTAGTGACCCAGTACTTC
TRBJ2-1 TRBD2 - TRBV9 CASSVAGLAGRNEQFF TGTGCCAGCAGCGTAGCTGGACTAGCGGGGAGGAATGAGCAGTTCTTC
TRBJ1-3 - few TRBV9 CASSVEPGNTIYF TGTGCCAGCAGCGTAGAACCCGGGAACACCATATATTTT
TRBJ2-4 - - TRBV1 CTSSQDVLDRGTMSRPLNIQYF TGCACCAGCAGCCAAGACGTACTGGACAGGGGAACCATGAGCCGCCCCTTAAACATTCAGTACTTC
TRBJ2-2 TRBD2 - TRBV9 CASSGMSGENTGELFF TGTGCCAGCAGCGGAATGAGCGGGGAGAACACCGGGGAGCTGTTTTTT